These 21 T cell receptor beta chains were sequenced from one sample in a study of neoadjuvant anti-PD-1 for oral cavity cancer. Here immunoSEQ multiplex PCR was the method, and the copy in TCRdb shows in-frame clones only, minus some. The sample holds some 7,400 clones, about 79% seen once. The sequencing here drew on PBMCs, taken before nivolumab (anti-PD-1) treatment. All receptors come from a person aged 40 to 85 with oral cavity squamous cell carcinoma.

V and J are TRBV7-2 and TRBJ2-7; 9 nucleotides align to TRBD1. The CDR3 runs to 14 residues. V gave up 5 bases and J gave up 7 bases; unmatched junction bases: 9. Per the germline V gene, CDR1 is SGHTA and CDR2 is FQGNSA. CDR3 sequence: CASSPVGGTGEQYF. The CDR3 DNA sequence: TGTGCCAGCAGCCCCGTTGGGGGGACAGGGGAGCAGTACTTC.

This chain joins TRBV13 and TRBJ2-7; tentative D call: TRBD1 (5 bases). The germline CDR1 and CDR2 sequences are PRHDT and FYEKMQ (reference sequence). Between the trimmed V and J ends, which lost 4 bases and 2 bases, there was a span of 12 bases. This CDR3 spans 14 amino acids. CDR3 region: CASSSQQAAYEQYF. In nucleotides, the CDR3 is TGTGCCAGCAGCTCACAACAGGCCGCCTACGAGCAGTACTTC.

The rearrangement joins TRBV30 to TRBJ1-6; the D is unclear. Germline V gives CDR1 GTSNPN, CDR2 SVGIG (reference sequence). V was pared by 0 bases and J by 5 bases, with 8 bases between. The length of the CDR3 is 14 residues. The CDR3 region has the DNA TGTGCCTGGAGTGTCGGCCAGGATAATTCACCCCTCCACTTT. As protein: CAWSVGQDNSPLHF.

The V gene is TRBV7-2, the J gene TRBJ2-4; 9 positions agree with TRBD1. V lost 1 base to trimming and J lost 6 bases; unmatched junction nucleotides: 4. In germline, CDR1 is SGHTA, CDR2 FQGNSA. The CDR3 is made up of 15 amino acids. The CDR3 region has the DNA TGTGCCAGCAGCTTAGGGGGACAGGGTAGAAACATTCAGTACTTC. This gives the protein CASSLGGQGRNIQYF. Supplemented by reference TRBV7-2 and TRBJ2-4, the full variable domain reads GAGVSQSPSNKVTEKGKDVELRCDPISGHTALYWYRQSLGQGLEFLIYFQGNSAPDKSGLPSDRFSAERTGGSVSTLTIQRTQQEDSAVYLCASSLGGQGRNIQYFGAGTRLSVL.

The chain links TRBV5-6 to TRBJ1-4; 9 bases are shared with TRBD1. This CDR3 has 14 residues. Germline values: CDR1 SGHDT, CDR2 YYEEEE. The V segment lost 2 bases and the J segment 8 bases; nucleotides outside the gene matches: 4. The CDR3 sequence: CASSFGQGREKLFF. CDR3 DNA: TGTGCCAGCAGCTTTGGACAGGGGAGGGAAAAACTGTTTTTT.

CDR3 nucleotide sequence: TGTGCCACCAGCAGAGATCGTAGGGCGGCTGAAGCTTTCTTT. The encoded protein is CATSRDRRAAEAFF. V and J are TRBV15 and TRBJ1-1; D call uncertain. V was pared by 0 bases and J by 6 bases, with 11 bases between. From germline, CDR1 is LNHNV and CDR2 YYDKDF (reference sequence). The CDR3 runs to 14 residues.

The gene calls are TRBV9 and TRBJ1-4; D unclear. Trimming cost V 4 bases and J 3 bases, with 19 bases left between them. Germline V gene lookup returns CDR1 SGDLS and CDR2 YYNGEE. The CDR3 has 17 amino acids. CDR3 residues: CASSLHSGPAANEKLFF. The CDR3 region has the DNA TGTGCCAGCAGCCTCCACAGTGGGCCGGCTGCTAATGAAAAACTGTTTTTT.

V usage is TRBV25-1 and J usage is TRBJ2-7, with D perhaps matching TRBD2 (6 bases). V gave up 1 base and J gave up 3 bases, with 16 bases separating them. The CDR3 totals 16 residues. CDR1 is MGHDK, CDR2 SYGVNS, per germline. CDR3 sequence: CASSELGGLNNYEQYF. In nucleotides, the CDR3 is TGTGCCAGCAGTGAATTGGGGGGATTGAATAACTACGAGCAGTACTTC.

The chain combines TRBV2 with TRBJ2-5; TRBD1 agrees at 9 bases. Trimming cost V 5 bases and J 5 bases; bases outside gene matches: 3. CDR1 and CDR2 (germline): SNHLY, FYNNEI. The CDR3 is 13 amino acids. CDR3 protein: CASSPGTGETQYF. The CDR3 coding sequence is TGTGCCAGCAGTCCTGGGACAGGGGAGACCCAGTACTTC.

J is TRBJ1-4 and V is TRBV6-5; D ambiguous. This CDR3 spans 13 amino acids. V was shortened by 6 bases and J by 8 bases, with 13 bases between the two germline ends. The germline CDR1 and CDR2 sequences are MNHEY and SVGAGI. The CDR3 DNA reads TGTGCCAGCAGGCCAATCGCCCTCGAAAAACTGTTTTTT. As protein: CASRPIALEKLFF.

CDR3 loop: CASSLWASGLNTEAFF. Here the CDR3 DNA reads TGTGCCAGCAGCTTGTGGGCCAGCGGTTTGAACACTGAAGCTTTCTTT. J is TRBJ1-1 and V is TRBV7-2; D is uncertain. V was shortened by 3 bases and J by 0 bases, with 14 bases between the two germline ends. CDR3 length: 16 residues. From germline, CDR1 is SGHTA and CDR2 FQGNSA.

The chain is built from TRBV5-1 and TRBJ1-3; D is undetermined. From germline, CDR1 is SGHRS and CDR2 YFSETQ. The germline V and J ends were trimmed by 0 bases and 1 base, with 11 bases remaining between them. This CDR3 has 16 amino acids. In nucleotides, the CDR3 is TGCGCCAGCAGCTTGGGGGTCAGCTCTTCTGGAAACACCATATATTTT. Translated: CASSLGVSSSGNTIYF.

V gene TRBV19 combines with J gene TRBJ1-2; 7 positions agree with TRBD1. Losses at the gene ends were 5 bases for V and 4 bases for J; bases not matched to a gene: 7. CDR1 and CDR2 from the germline V gene are LNHDA and SQIVND (reference sequence). The CDR3 totals 14 residues. CDR3 DNA sequence: TGTGCCAGTAGTTCCAAGGGACAGCCCTATGGCTACACCTTC. Protein: CASSSKGQPYGYTF. Filled out from reference TRBV19 and TRBJ1-2, the complete variable domain reads DGGITQSPKYLFRKEGQNVTLSCEQNLNHDAMYWYRQDPGQGLRLIYYSQIVNDFQKGDIAEGYSVSREKKESFPLTVTSAQKNPTAFYLCASSSKGQPYGYTFGSGTRLTVV.

V and J are TRBV5-6 and TRBJ1-1; D remains unclear. Trimming pared 3 bases from V and 4 bases from J, leaving 13 bases between. Germline lookup yields CDR1 SGHDT and CDR2 YYEEEE. The CDR3 runs 14 residues. The CDR3 DNA is TGTGCCAGCAGCTGGGCCCGGATGAGCACTGAAGCTTTCTTT. It codes for CASSWARMSTEAFF.

J is TRBJ2-7 and V is TRBV4-2; D perhaps matches TRBD1 (5 bases). CDR1 LGHNA and CDR2 YNFKEQ come from the germline V gene. The CDR3 is 15 amino acids. Trimming left V 0 bases short and J 1 base short, with 10 bases between. CDR3 in amino acids: CASSQDSDRSYEQYF. CDR3 DNA: TGTGCCAGCAGCCAAGACTCCGACAGATCCTACGAGCAGTACTTC.

The rearrangement uses TRBV2 and TRBJ2-1; TRBD2 matches at 9 bases. The CDR3 extends over 13 amino acids. Trimming at V came to 1 base and at J to 10 bases, leaving 2 bases not matched to a gene. The germline V gene has CDR1 SNHLY and CDR2 FYNNEI. CDR3 coding DNA: TGTGCCAGCAGTGAAGTCGCGGGGGGGGAGCAGTTCTTC. As protein: CASSEVAGGEQFF.

DNA of the CDR3: TGCACCGCGGGGAGGGCAGGGGTGGGTGAGCAGTTCTTC. Residues: CTAGRAGVGEQFF. The V call is TRBV29-1, the J call TRBJ2-1; D is possibly TRBD2 (7 bases). The CDR3 spans 13 residues. Looked up from germline, CDR1 is SQVTM and CDR2 is ANQGSEA.

This chain connects TRBV7-9 to TRBJ1-3; D is undetermined. With 5 bases removed from V and 3 bases from J, the gap between germline ends came to 5 bases. The CDR3 sequence is 12 residues long. Per the germline V gene, CDR1 is SEHNR and CDR2 is FQNEAQ (reference sequence). The DNA for the CDR3 is TGTGCCAGCAGCACCTATGGAAACACCATATATTTT. Protein: CASSTYGNTIYF.

This clone was observed a few times. J is TRBJ1-6 and V is TRBV19, with no clear D. Germline lookup yields CDR1 LNHDA and CDR2 SQIVND (reference sequence). The CDR3 spans 14 residues. Trimming cost V 4 bases and J 9 bases, with 13 bases left between them. The CDR3 sequence: CASSKREVGSPLHF. In nucleotides, the CDR3 is TGTGCCAGTAGTAAAAGGGAAGTCGGTTCACCCCTCCACTTT.

The CDR3 nucleotides are TGTGCCAGCAGTGATGGTCAGACGGTCAATTCACCCCTCCACTTT. Amino acid sequence: CASSDGQTVNSPLHF. The chain uses TRBV2 and TRBJ1-6; D is uncertain. With 3 bases removed from V and 7 bases from J, the gap between germline ends came to 13 bases. CDR3 size: 15 residues. Germline V lookup: CDR1 SNHLY, CDR2 FYNNEI. Full variable domain (remainder filled in from reference TRBV2 and TRBJ1-6): EPEVTQTPSHQVTQMGQEVILRCVPISNHLYFYWYRQILGQKVEFLVSFYNNEISEKSEIFDDQFSVERPDGSNFTLKIRSTKLEDSAMYFCASSDGQTVNSPLHFGNGTRLTVT.

The rearrangement uses TRBV7-2 and TRBJ2-7, with 9 nucleotides matching TRBD2. The germline V gene encodes CDR1 SGHTA and CDR2 FQGNSA. V shed 1 base, J shed 0 bases, and the junction held 7 bases outside the gene matches. CDR3 length equals 17 residues. The CDR3 DNA reads TGTGCCAGCAGCTTAGGCGTCATTAGCGGGGGCTCCTACGAGCAGTACTTC. Translation: CASSLGVISGGSYEQYF.